These 20 T cell receptor beta chains originate from one sample sequenced in a study of post-analysis software for immune sequencing data. These receptors lack a known antigen. Study-wide points: With TRBV5-6, TRBV5-1 and TRBV20-1 included, 4 to 6 TRBV segments were more frequent in patients than in controls.

Presence of unique molecular identifiers characterized the TCR beta cDNA libraries. TCRdb ran MiXCR on the PCR reads and lists one entry per CDR3 protein. The sample consists of about 200,000 distinct CDR3 sequences, over 25% of them appearing once. Sequencing input: blood. These receptors were collected from a girl younger than 18 with multiple sclerosis.

CDR3 bases: TGCGCCAGCAGCTCGGCGTCAGGGACATACAATGAGCAGTTCTTC. Amino acids: CASSSASGTYNEQFF. The chain recombines TRBV5-1 with TRBJ2-1; D is possibly TRBD1 (6 bases). Germline CDR1 and CDR2: SGHRS and YFSETQ. Trimming pared 3 bases from V and 4 bases from J, leaving 14 bases between. The CDR3 sequence is 15 residues long.

On this clonotype itself: A read error may be the cause here, since a much bigger clone is one base away. This chain joins TRBV28 and TRBJ2-7; 9 nucleotides agree with TRBD2. The length of the CDR3 is 17 residues. V shed 0 bases and J 7 bases; nucleotides not matched to a gene: 13. Germline V lookup: CDR1 MDHEN, CDR2 SYDVKM. CDR3 loop: CASSLWASGKGRGEQYF. The CDR3 DNA reads TGTGCCAGCAGTTTATGGGCTAGCGGGAAAGGCAGGGGAGAGCAGTACTTC.

This clonotype was recorded a few times. The rearrangement uses TRBV5-8 and TRBJ1-1; a weak D match, TRBD1 (5 bases). Germline CDR1 SGHTS, CDR2 YDEGEE. The V end lost 4 bases, the J end lost 5 bases, and 21 bases lay between the germline ends. The CDR3 has 16 amino acids. CDR3 sequence: CASSARAGLAETEAFF. CDR3 coding DNA: TGTGCCAGCAGCGCCAGGGCAGGGTTGGCGGAGACTGAAGCTTTCTTT.

Only a few counts were recorded for this clonotype. The rearrangement joins TRBV18 to TRBJ2-3; D is undetermined. CDR3 size: 13 residues. CDR1 is KGHSH and CDR2 is LQKENI in the germline V gene. Trimming took 2 bases from V and 5 from J, leaving 8 bases between them. CDR3 sequence: CASSPYERDTQYF. The CDR3 DNA is TGTGCCAGCTCACCATATGAACGAGATACGCAGTATTTT.

This clonotype was detected only a few times. V gene TRBV9 combines with J gene TRBJ2-3; 10 nucleotides match TRBD1. Germline CDR1 reads SGDLS; CDR2 reads YYNGEE. The CDR3 spans 19 residues. Trimming took 0 bases from V and 3 from J; bases not matched to a gene: 13. The CDR3 sequence is CASSVDIYGTGDGTDTQYF. The CDR3 DNA sequence: TGTGCCAGCAGCGTAGATATCTACGGGACAGGGGACGGGACAGATACGCAGTATTTT.

This clonotype was detected many times. The CDR3 sequence: CSVEITGGGPISYEQYF. DNA for the CDR3: TGCAGCGTTGAAATCACCGGGGGGGGTCCAATCTCCTACGAGCAGTACTTC. The chain employs TRBV29-1 and TRBJ2-7; TRBD2 matches at 8 bases. The CDR3 runs 17 residues. The trim removed 2 bases at V and 0 bases at J, leaving 12 bases unmatched. CDR1 and CDR2 (germline): SQVTM, ANQGSEA.

The chain joins TRBV6-1 to TRBJ1-1; 12 nucleotides line up with TRBD1. The CDR3 runs to 14 residues. From germline, CDR1 is MNHNS and CDR2 SASEGT. Losses at the gene ends were 4 bases for V and 4 bases for J; bases not matched to a gene: 1. CDR3 DNA: TGTGCCAGCAGTGGGGACAGGGGGCTCACTGAAGCTTTCTTT. Translation gives CASSGDRGLTEAFF.

This clonotype was counted at least ten times. V and J are TRBV5-1 and TRBJ2-5; 9 nucleotides line up with TRBD1. CDR1 is SGHRS, CDR2 YFSETQ, per germline. V shed 4 bases, J shed 5 bases, and the junction held 3 bases outside the gene matches. The CDR3 is 13 amino acids. The CDR3 DNA is TGCGCCAGCAGCGGGACAGGGTGGGAGACCCAGTACTTC. Its protein product is CASSGTGWETQYF.

For this clonotype: This could be a read error, since a much larger clone is one nucleotide away. This chain uses TRBV20-1 with TRBJ2-7; unclear D gene. Germline V gene lookup returns CDR1 DFQATT and CDR2 SNEGSKA (reference sequence). CDR3 length: 11 amino acids. Deletions cut 0 bases from V and 5 bases from J, with 5 bases between. The CDR3 is CSARDRNEQYF. The CDR3 nucleotides are TGCAGTGCTAGAGATCGGAACGAGCAGTACTTC.

This clonotype was counted ten times or more. The V call is TRBV6-6, the J call TRBJ2-3; weak D call: TRBD2 (5 bases). V was clipped by 5 bases and J by 0 bases, with 12 bases between them. Germline-derived CDR1 and CDR2 are MNHNY and SVGAGI (reference sequence). CDR3 size: 15 residues. CDR3 protein: CASSPPGVSTDTQYF. DNA for the CDR3: TGTGCCAGCAGTCCCCCCGGGGTTAGCACAGATACGCAGTATTTT.

This chain joins TRBV27 and TRBJ2-4, with D unresolved. Judging by the DNA end, TRBJ2-7 fits better; the J call may be wrong. The CDR3 consists of 13 residues. Germline V CDR1 and CDR2: MNHEY, SMNVEV (reference sequence). The CDR3 nucleotides are TGTGCCAGCAGTTTGGTGGGTACGGTCGAGCAGTACTTC. Residues: CASSLVGTVEQYF.

As for this clonotype: This could be a read error, since a much larger clone is one nucleotide away. V is TRBV27 and J is TRBJ2-5; 10 nucleotides align to TRBD2. The DNA end lines up better with TRBJ2-7; the J call may be wrong. The CDR3 has 15 amino acids. CDR1 is MNHEY and CDR2 is SMNVEV in the germline V gene (reference sequence). The CDR3 spells CASSQTSGSSCEQYF. The CDR3 DNA reads TGTGCCAGCAGTCAGACTAGCGGGTCCTCCTGCGAGCAGTACTTC.

This clonotype was detected many times. This sequence joins TRBV7-9 and TRBJ2-3; D is uncertain. The CDR3 consists of 12 residues. V shed 4 bases and J shed 5 bases, with 7 bases lying between them. In germline, CDR1 is SEHNR, CDR2 FQNEAQ (reference sequence). The CDR3 DNA reads as TGTGCCAGCAGCTCGCCGGAAGATACGCAGTATTTT. This codes for CASSSPEDTQYF.

Comment on this clonotype: A much larger clone differs from this one at a single base, so this may be a read error. This chain uses TRBV6-6 with TRBJ2-5; D perhaps matches TRBD1 (6 bases). V was clipped by 0 bases and J by 11 bases, with 19 bases between them. The germline CDR1 and CDR2 sequences are MNHNY and SVGAGI (reference sequence). The CDR3 runs 15 residues. CDR3 nucleotide sequence: TGTGCCAGCAGTTACTCGATATCGGGACCTAGGGGGCAGTACTTC. Its translation is CASSYSISGPRGQYF.

The table lists this clonotype with many counts. The chain combines TRBV20-1 with TRBJ2-1; 8 nucleotides agree with TRBD2. CDR3 length: 13 residues. In germline, CDR1 is DFQATT, CDR2 SNEGSKA (reference sequence). CDR3 amino acids: CSVGGRLYNEQFF. CDR3 DNA: TGCAGCGTGGGCGGGAGGCTCTACAATGAGCAGTTCTTC.

CDR3 coding DNA: TGTGCCAGCAGTCCCCGATGGAGTAACACTGAAGCTTTCTTT. Translation: CASSPRWSNTEAFF. V is TRBV12-3 or TRBV12-4 and J is TRBJ1-1, with no clear D. This CDR3 is 14 amino acids long. Trimming took 5 bases from V and 2 from J, leaving 12 bases between them.

The chain is built from TRBV20-1 and TRBJ2-1; D not certain. CDR3 length: 11 residues. Trimming removed 5 bases at V and 10 bases at J, with 12 bases between. Germline CDR1 and CDR2: DFQATT and SNEGSKA (reference sequence). CDR3 bases: TGCAGTGCTGATACGTACACAGAGCAGTTCTTC. Residues: CSADTYTEQFF.

This clonotype was seen repeatedly, ten times or more. V gene TRBV20-1 combines with J gene TRBJ2-7, with 7 positions matching TRBD1. Germline CDR1 DFQATT, CDR2 SNEGSKA (reference sequence). Germline trimming cut 6 bases from V and 0 bases from J; bases unmatched to any gene: 8. The CDR3 contains 14 residues. The CDR3 loop reads CSAQTGHLSYEQYF. The CDR3 DNA sequence: TGCAGTGCCCAGACAGGGCACCTCTCCTACGAGCAGTACTTC.

This clonotype was recorded many times. The V gene is TRBV3-1, the J gene TRBJ1-2; D is possibly TRBD1 (6 bases). This CDR3 is 14 amino acids long. Trimming took off 6 bases at V and 2 bases at J, with 13 bases between the two ends. Per the germline V gene, CDR1 is LGHDT and CDR2 is YNNKEL (reference sequence). The CDR3 loop is CASRYRDLNYGYTF. Here the CDR3 DNA reads TGTGCCAGCAGGTACAGGGATCTAAACTATGGCTACACCTTC.

Comment on this clonotype: A much more abundant neighbour one base away suggests this may be a read error. V and J are TRBV12-3 or TRBV12-4 and TRBJ1-2; TRBD1 is a possible D gene (5 bases). V lost 10 bases and J 3 bases, leaving 18 bases between the germline ends. The CDR3 runs to 14 residues. The CDR3 DNA sequence: TGTGCCACGACCTCAGGGCTCTTTGACTATGGCTACACCTTC. Residues: CATTSGLFDYGYTF.